This T cell receptor (beta chain) was recovered during a study of tumour-infiltrating T cells in Burkitt lymphoma. Germline loops: CDR1 LGHNA, CDR2 YSLEER. The CDR3 consists of 15 residues. The V end was cut by 0 bases, the J end by 4 bases, with 13 bases between. Here immunoSEQ multiplex PCR was the method, and the copy in TCRdb shows in-frame clones only, minus some. The sample carries several thousand clones, about 69% recorded once. The chain carries TRBV4-3 and TRBJ2-7; a weak D match, TRBD2 (5 bases). This TCR was sampled from a human donor with diffuse large B-cell lymphoma. The material sequenced was tumor tissue. CDR3: CASSQDGGGPYEQYF. The CDR3 bases are TGCGCCAGCAGCCAAGATGGTGGAGGACCGTACGAGCAGTACTTC.